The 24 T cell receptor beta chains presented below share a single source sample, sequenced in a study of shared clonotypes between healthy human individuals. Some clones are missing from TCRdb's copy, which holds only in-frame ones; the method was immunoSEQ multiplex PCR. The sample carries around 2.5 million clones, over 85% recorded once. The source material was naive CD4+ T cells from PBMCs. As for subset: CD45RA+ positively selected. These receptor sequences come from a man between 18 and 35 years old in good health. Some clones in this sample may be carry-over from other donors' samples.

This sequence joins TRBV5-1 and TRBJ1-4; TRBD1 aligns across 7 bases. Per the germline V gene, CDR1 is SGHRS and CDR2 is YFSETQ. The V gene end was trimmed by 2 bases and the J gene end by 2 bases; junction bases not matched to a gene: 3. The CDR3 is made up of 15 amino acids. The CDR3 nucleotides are TGCGCCAGCAGCTTAGTACAGGGGACTAATGAAAAACTGTTTTTT. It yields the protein CASSLVQGTNEKLFF.

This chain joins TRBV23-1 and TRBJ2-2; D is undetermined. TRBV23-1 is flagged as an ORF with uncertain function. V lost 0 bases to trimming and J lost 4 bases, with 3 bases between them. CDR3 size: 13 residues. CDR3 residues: CASSQSATGELFF. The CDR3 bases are TGCGCCAGCAGTCAATCCGCCACCGGGGAGCTGTTTTTT.

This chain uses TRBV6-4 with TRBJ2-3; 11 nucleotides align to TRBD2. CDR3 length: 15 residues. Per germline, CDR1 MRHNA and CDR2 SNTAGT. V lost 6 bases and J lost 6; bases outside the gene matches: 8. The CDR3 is CASSVSGRAMDTQYF. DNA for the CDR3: TGTGCCAGCAGCGTTAGCGGGAGGGCCATGGATACGCAGTATTTT.

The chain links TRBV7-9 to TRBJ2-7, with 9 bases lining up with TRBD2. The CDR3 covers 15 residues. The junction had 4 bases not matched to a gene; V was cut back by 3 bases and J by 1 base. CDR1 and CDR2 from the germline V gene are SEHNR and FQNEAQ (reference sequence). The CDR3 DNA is TGTGCCAGCAGCTTGATGGCGGGAGGGTCCTACGAGCAGTACTTC. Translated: CASSLMAGGSYEQYF.

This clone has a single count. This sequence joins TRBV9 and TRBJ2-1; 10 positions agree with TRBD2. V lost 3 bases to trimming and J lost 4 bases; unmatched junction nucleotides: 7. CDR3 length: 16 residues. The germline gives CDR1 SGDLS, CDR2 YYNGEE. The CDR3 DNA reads TGTGCCAGCAGCGCCCCTAGCGGGAGTTTGTACAATGAGCAGTTCTTC. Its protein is CASSAPSGSLYNEQFF.

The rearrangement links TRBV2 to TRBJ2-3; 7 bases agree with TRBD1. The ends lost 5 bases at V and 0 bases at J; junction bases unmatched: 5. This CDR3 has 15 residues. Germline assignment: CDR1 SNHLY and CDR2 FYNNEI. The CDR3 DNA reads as TGTGCCAGCAGTCAAGACAGGGACAGCACAGATACGCAGTATTTT. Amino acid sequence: CASSQDRDSTDTQYF.

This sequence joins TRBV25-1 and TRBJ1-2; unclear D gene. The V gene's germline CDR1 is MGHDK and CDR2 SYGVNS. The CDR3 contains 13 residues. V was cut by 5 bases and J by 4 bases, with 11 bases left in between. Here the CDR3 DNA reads TGTGCCAGCAGTCTCACGACGGCCTATGGCTACACCTTC. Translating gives CASSLTTAYGYTF.

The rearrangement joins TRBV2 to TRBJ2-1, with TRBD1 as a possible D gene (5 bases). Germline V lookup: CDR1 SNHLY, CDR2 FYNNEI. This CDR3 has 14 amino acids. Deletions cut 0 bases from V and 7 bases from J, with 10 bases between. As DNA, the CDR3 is TGTGCCAGCAGTGAAGCACTCTCAGGGAATGAGCAGTTCTTC. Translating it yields CASSEALSGNEQFF.

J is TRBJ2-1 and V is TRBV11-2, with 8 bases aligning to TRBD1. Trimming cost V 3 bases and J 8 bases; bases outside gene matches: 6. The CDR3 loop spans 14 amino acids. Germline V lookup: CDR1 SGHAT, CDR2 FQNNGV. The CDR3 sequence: CASSLADREDEQFF. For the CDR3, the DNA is TGTGCCAGCAGCTTGGCGGACAGGGAGGATGAGCAGTTCTTC.

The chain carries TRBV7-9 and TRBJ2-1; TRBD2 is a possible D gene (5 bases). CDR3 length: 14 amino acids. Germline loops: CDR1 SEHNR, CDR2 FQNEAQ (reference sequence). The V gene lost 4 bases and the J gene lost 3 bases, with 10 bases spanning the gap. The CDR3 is CASSSGVGYNEQFF. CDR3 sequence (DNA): TGTGCCAGCAGCTCCGGGGTGGGCTACAATGAGCAGTTCTTC.

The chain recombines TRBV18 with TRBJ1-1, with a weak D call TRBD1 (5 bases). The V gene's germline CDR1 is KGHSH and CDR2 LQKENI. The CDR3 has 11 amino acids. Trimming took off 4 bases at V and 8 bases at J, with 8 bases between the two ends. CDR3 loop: CASSQRTEAFF. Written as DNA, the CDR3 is TGTGCCAGCTCACAGCGGACAGAAGCTTTCTTT.

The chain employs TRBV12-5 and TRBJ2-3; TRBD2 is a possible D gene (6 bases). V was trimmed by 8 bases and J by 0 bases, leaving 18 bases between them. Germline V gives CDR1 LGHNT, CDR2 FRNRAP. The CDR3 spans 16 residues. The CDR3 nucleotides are TGTGCTAGTTCAAGTGGGGTAGCGGAAAGCACAGATACGCAGTATTTT. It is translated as CASSSGVAESTDTQYF. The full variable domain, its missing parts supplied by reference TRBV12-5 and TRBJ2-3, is DARVTQTPRHKVTEMGQEVTMRCQPILGHNTVFWYRQTMMQGLELLAYFRNRAPLDDSGMPKDRFSAEMPDATLATLKIQPSEPRDSAVYFCASSSGVAESTDTQYFGPGTRLTVL.

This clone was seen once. The CDR3 here is CASSLIRSKTRGYTEAFF. CDR3 bases: TGCGCCAGCAGCTTGATCCGGAGCAAAACTCGGGGGTACACTGAAGCTTTCTTT. The rearrangement uses TRBV5-1 and TRBJ1-1; tentative D call: TRBD1 (5 bases). In germline, CDR1 is SGHRS, CDR2 YFSETQ. V gave up 1 base and J gave up 3 bases, with 22 bases separating them. The length of the CDR3 is 18 residues.

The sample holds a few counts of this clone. The CDR3 DNA follows: TGTGCCAGCAGGCATGACCCCATGAACACTGAAGCTTTCTTT. Residues: CASRHDPMNTEAFF. The chain is built from TRBV6-1 and TRBJ1-1, with unresolved D. The CDR3 extends over 14 amino acids. V lost 6 bases and J 0 bases, leaving 11 bases between the germline ends. Looked up from germline, CDR1 is MNHNS and CDR2 is SASEGT.

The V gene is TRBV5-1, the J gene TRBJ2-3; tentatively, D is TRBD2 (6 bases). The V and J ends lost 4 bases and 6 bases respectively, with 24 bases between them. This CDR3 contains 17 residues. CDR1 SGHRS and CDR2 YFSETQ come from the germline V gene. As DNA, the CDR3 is TGCGCCAGCAGCGCGCCGGTTGTGCCCCGGGGGTACGATACGCAGTATTTT. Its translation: CASSAPVVPRGYDTQYF.

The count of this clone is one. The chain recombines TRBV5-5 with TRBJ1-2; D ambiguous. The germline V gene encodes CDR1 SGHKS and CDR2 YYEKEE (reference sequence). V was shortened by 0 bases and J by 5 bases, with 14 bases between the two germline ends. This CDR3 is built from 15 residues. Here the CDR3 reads CASSLAVGLSYGYTF. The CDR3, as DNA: TGTGCCAGCAGCTTGGCCGTCGGACTTTCGTATGGCTACACCTTC.

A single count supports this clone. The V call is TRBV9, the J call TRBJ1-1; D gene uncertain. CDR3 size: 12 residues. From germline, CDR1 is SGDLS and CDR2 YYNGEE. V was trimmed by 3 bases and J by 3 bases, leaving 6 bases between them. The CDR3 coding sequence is TGTGCCAGCAGCGCCGCTTACACTGAAGCTTTCTTT. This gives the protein CASSAAYTEAFF.

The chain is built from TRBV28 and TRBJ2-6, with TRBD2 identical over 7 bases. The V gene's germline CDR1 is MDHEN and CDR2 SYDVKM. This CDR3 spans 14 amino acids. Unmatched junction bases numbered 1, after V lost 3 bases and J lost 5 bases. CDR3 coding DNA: TGTGCCAGCAGTTTGGGGGGGAGGGCCAACGTCCTGACTTTC. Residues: CASSLGGRANVLTF.

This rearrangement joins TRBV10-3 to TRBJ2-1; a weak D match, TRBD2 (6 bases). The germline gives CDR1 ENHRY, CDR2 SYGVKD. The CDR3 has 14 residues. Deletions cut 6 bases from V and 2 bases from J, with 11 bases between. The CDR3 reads CAISREYPYNEQFF. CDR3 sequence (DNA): TGTGCCATCAGCCGGGAGTACCCCTACAATGAGCAGTTCTTC.

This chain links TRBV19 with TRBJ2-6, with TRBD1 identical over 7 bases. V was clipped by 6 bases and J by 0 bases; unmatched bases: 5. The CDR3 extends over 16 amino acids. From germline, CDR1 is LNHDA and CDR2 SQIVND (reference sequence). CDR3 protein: CASSWGTASGANVLTF. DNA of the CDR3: TGTGCCAGTAGCTGGGGGACAGCCTCTGGGGCCAACGTCCTGACTTTC.

Here the CDR3 reads CASSHIAGGPYEQYF. The CDR3 DNA reads TGCGCCAGCAGCCACATAGCGGGAGGGCCCTACGAGCAGTACTTC. The chain recombines TRBV4-3 with TRBJ2-5, with 11 bases matching TRBD2. The J call is doubtful: the DNA matches TRBJ2-7 better. Germline V gene sequence: CDR1 LGHNA, CDR2 YSLEER. CDR3 length: 15 amino acids.

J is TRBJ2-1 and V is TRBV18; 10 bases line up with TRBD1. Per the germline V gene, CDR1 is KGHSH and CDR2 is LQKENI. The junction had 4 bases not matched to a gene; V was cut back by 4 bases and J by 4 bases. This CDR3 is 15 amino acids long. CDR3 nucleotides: TGTGCCAGCTCACACGACAGGGGGCCATACAATGAGCAGTTCTTC. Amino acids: CASSHDRGPYNEQFF.

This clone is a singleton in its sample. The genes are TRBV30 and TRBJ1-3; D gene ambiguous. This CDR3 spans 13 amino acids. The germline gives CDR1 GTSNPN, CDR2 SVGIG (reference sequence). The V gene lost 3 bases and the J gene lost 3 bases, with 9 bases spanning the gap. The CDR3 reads CAWSSGGGNTIYF. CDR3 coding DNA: TGTGCCTGGAGCTCAGGAGGTGGAAACACCATATATTTT.

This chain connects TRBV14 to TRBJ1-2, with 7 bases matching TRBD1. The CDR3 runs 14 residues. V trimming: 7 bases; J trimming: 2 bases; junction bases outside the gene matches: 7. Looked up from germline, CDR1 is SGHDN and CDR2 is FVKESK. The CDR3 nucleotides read TGTGCCAGCACCCCCCAGACAGGGAACTATGGCTACACCTTC. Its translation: CASTPQTGNYGYTF.